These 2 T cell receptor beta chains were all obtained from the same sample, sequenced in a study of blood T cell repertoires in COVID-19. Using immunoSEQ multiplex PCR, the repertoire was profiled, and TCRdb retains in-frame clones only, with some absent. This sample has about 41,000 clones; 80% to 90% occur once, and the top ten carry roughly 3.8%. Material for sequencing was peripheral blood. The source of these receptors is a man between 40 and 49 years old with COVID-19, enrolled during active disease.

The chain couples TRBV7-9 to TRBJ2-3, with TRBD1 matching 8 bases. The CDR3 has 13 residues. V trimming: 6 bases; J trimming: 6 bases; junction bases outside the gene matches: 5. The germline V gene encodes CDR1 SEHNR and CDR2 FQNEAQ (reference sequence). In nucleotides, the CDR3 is TGTGCCAGCAGACAGACAGGGGTCGATACGCAGTATTTT. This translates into CASRQTGVDTQYF.

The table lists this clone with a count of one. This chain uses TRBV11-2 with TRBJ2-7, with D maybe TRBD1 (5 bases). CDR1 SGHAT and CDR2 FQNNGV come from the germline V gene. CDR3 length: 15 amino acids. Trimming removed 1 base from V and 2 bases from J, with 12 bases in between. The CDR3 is CASSLAPGPTYEQYF. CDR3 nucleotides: TGTGCCAGCAGCTTAGCTCCAGGGCCTACCTACGAGCAGTACTTC. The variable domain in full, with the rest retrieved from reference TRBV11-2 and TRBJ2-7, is EAGVAQSPRYKIIEKRQSVAFWCNPISGHATLYWYQQILGQGPKLLIQFQNNGVVDDSQLPKDRFSAERLKGVDSTLKIQPAKLEDSAVYLCASSLAPGPTYEQYFGPGTRLTVT.